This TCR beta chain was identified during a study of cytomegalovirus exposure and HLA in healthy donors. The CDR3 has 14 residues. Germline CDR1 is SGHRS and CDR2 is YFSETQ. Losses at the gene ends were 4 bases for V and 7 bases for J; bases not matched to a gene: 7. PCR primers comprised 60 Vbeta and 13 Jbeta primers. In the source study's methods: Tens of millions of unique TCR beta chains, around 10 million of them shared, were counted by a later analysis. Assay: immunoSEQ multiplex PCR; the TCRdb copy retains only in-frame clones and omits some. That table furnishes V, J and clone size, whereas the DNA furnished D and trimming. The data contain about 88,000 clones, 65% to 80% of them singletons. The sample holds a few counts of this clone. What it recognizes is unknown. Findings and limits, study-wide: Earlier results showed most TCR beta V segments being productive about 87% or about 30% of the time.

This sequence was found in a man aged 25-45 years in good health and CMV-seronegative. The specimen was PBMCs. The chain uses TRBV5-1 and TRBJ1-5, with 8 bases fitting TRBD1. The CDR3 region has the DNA TGCGCCAGCAGCCTCGACAGGGGAGGACAGCCCCAGCATTTT. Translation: CASSLDRGGQPQHF.